The source of this T cell receptor (beta chain) is a study of T cells after yellow fever vaccination. Study context: Researchers used SMART-Seq v4 Ultra Low Input to prepare fractions that had low cell numbers.

The table lists this clonotype with a few counts. UMIs were added to TCR cDNA along with a universal primer site when it was made by 5'RACE template switching. Using its own MiXCR run on the 5' RACE reads, TCRdb lists one record per CDR3 protein. Of about 500,000 distinct CDR3 sequences in the sample, about a sixth were seen once. This sequence originates from a man younger than 35 who received the YFV17D yellow fever vaccine. The material sequenced was PBMCs, taken 5 days after the first yellow fever vaccination.

The CDR3 here is CASSLEGDSNEKLFF. CDR3 nucleotide sequence: TGTGCCAGCAGCTTAGAAGGGGACAGTAATGAAAAACTGTTTTTT. V is TRBV7-6 and J is TRBJ1-4, with 7 positions matching TRBD1. After removal of 1 base from V and 4 bases from J, the junction contained 3 bases not matched to a gene. Germline assignment: CDR1 SGHVS and CDR2 FNYEAQ. The CDR3 contains 15 residues.